The 10 T cell receptor beta chains below come from one sample, sequenced in a study of cytotoxic CD8 clonotypes in ibrutinib-treated CLL. TCRdb's table, derived via immunoSEQ multiplex PCR, lists solely in-frame clones and lacks some. The data contain some 160,000 clones, around 84% of them singletons. The material was PBMCs, obtained after 12 months of ibrutinib treatment. The receptors originated from a human donor with chronic lymphocytic leukemia.

The V gene is TRBV2, the J gene TRBJ1-1; D gene ambiguous. V was pared by 7 bases and J by 1 base, with 4 bases between. Germline V gene data show CDR1 as SNHLY and CDR2 as FYNNEI. This CDR3 is built from 11 residues. As DNA, the CDR3 is TGTGCCAGCACAGCGAACACTGAAGCTTTCTTT. Protein product: CASTANTEAFF.

This chain connects TRBV27 to TRBJ2-2; 7 nucleotides align to TRBD1. Per germline, CDR1 MNHEY and CDR2 SMNVEV (reference sequence). After removal of 3 bases from V and 3 bases from J, the junction contained 7 bases not matched to a gene. The CDR3 spans 16 residues. CDR3 region: CASSFRGTVYTGELFF. The CDR3 DNA reads TGTGCCAGCAGTTTTCGAGGGACAGTCTACACCGGGGAGCTGTTTTTT.

V usage is TRBV9 and J usage is TRBJ1-3; possibly TRBD1 for D (5 bases). Germline-derived CDR1 and CDR2 are SGDLS and YYNGEE. The CDR3 is 17 amino acids. V lost 4 bases to trimming and J lost 1 base, with 18 bases between them. The DNA of the CDR3 is TGTGCCAGCAGCCCCGAGGGCAGGGTAGGGTCTGGAAACACCATATATTTT. It is translated as CASSPEGRVGSGNTIYF.

This clone was counted only a few times. CDR3 residues: CASSLVGQTTNEKLFF. As DNA, the CDR3 is TGTGCCAGCAGCTTAGTGGGACAGACCACTAATGAAAAACTGTTTTTT. This rearrangement joins TRBV7-6 to TRBJ1-4; TRBD1 matches at 7 bases. CDR1 is SGHVS, CDR2 FNYEAQ, per germline. This CDR3 has 16 residues. J lost 2 bases, V lost 1 base, and 4 bases had no gene match.

In this sample, this clone turned up once. This chain uses TRBV4-3 with TRBJ2-2; D not resolved. CDR3 length: 13 amino acids. Trimming removed 4 bases at V and 4 bases at J, with 7 bases between. Per germline, CDR1 LGHNA and CDR2 YSLEER. The CDR3 sequence: CASSPPSTGELFF. CDR3 sequence (DNA): TGCGCCAGCAGCCCCCCTTCCACCGGGGAGCTGTTTTTT.

The chain links TRBV4-3 to TRBJ2-2; either TRBD1 or TRBD2 may fit D (6 bases each). The V end was cut by 0 bases, the J end by 5 bases, with 16 bases between. Germline lookup yields CDR1 LGHNA and CDR2 YSLEER. CDR3 size: 17 residues. Written as DNA, the CDR3 is TGCGCCAGCAGCCAAGATCAAGGGGGGCCGAGGACCGGGGAGCTGTTTTTT. Translation gives CASSQDQGGPRTGELFF.

This clone appeared a few times. The rearrangement uses TRBV20-1 and TRBJ1-2, with a possible D match to TRBD1 (5 bases). Trimming left V 4 bases short and J 4 bases short, with 7 bases between. This CDR3 spans 11 amino acids. Germline V gene data show CDR1 as DFQATT and CDR2 as SNEGSKA (reference sequence). CDR3 sequence (DNA): TGCAGTGCTACCGGGGGCTATGGCTACACCTTC. It encodes CSATGGYGYTF.

This clone was picked up one time. The chain uses TRBV5-1 and TRBJ1-2; D not certain. This CDR3 spans 14 amino acids. Per the germline V gene, CDR1 is SGHRS and CDR2 is YFSETQ. Trimming cost V 3 bases and J 2 bases, with 11 bases left between them. CDR3 sequence reads: CASSSGWGNYGYTF. The CDR3 DNA reads as TGCGCCAGCAGCTCCGGGTGGGGAAACTATGGCTACACCTTC.

Concerning this clone: In the same sample, other DNA sequences code for this CDR3. The V and J genes are TRBV28 and TRBJ1-4, with D maybe TRBD1 (5 bases). Trimming removed 6 bases at V and 7 bases at J, with 12 bases between. CDR3 length: 13 amino acids. The germline V gene has CDR1 MDHEN and CDR2 SYDVKM. The CDR3 sequence is CASSPGGGEKLFF. The CDR3 region has the DNA TGTGCCAGCAGCCCCGGTGGGGGTGAAAAACTGTTTTTT. Full variable domain (rest looked up from reference TRBV28 and TRBJ1-4): DVKVTQSSRYLVKRTGEKVFLECVQDMDHENMFWYRQDPGLGLRLIYFSYDVKMKEKGDIPEGYSVSREKKERFSLILESASTNQTSMYLCASSPGGGEKLFFGSGTQLSVL.

The chain combines TRBV18 with TRBJ1-2; 7 nucleotides match TRBD1. This CDR3 comprises 14 residues. Germline CDR1 is KGHSH and CDR2 is LQKENI. V lost 5 bases to trimming and J lost 3 bases; unmatched junction nucleotides: 6. The CDR3 loop reads CASSNRGSDYGYTF. The CDR3 DNA follows: TGTGCCAGCTCAAACAGGGGATCGGACTATGGCTACACCTTC.